A single sample gave rise to the 31 T cell receptor beta chains below, sequenced in a study of shared clonotypes between healthy human individuals. Assay used: immunoSEQ multiplex PCR; TCRdb lists only in-frame clones, some missing. Here the sample spans about 470,000 clones, roughly 77% being singletons. What was sequenced was PBMCs. Receptors originate from a middle-aged woman in good health. Some clones in this sample may be carry-over from other donors' samples.

V usage is TRBV28 and J usage is TRBJ1-2; D may be TRBD1 (5 bases). The V end lost 2 bases, the J end lost 4 bases, and 17 bases lay between the germline ends. This CDR3 comprises 16 residues. Looked up from germline, CDR1 is MDHEN and CDR2 is SYDVKM. The CDR3 DNA reads as TGTGCCAGCAGTTTAAACCCAGTCGCGGGGGGCTATGGCTACACCTTC. This translates into CASSLNPVAGGYGYTF.

The V gene is TRBV28, the J gene TRBJ1-1, with 7 bases lining up with TRBD1. The CDR3 is 14 residues long. CDR1 MDHEN and CDR2 SYDVKM come from the germline V gene. The J segment lost 5 bases and the V segment lost 2 bases, leaving 5 bases of the junction unmatched. CDR3 protein: CASSLRAGGTEAFF. Written as DNA, the CDR3 is TGTGCCAGCAGTTTAAGGGCAGGGGGGACTGAAGCTTTCTTT.

On this clone itself: It is unclear where the CDR3 begins or ends on the DNA, so no DNA is shown, and the CDR3 is as TCRdb lists it. The chain couples TRBV29-1 to TRBJ1-1; the tabulated D call, TRBD1, remains unverified against the DNA. Germline CDR1 is SQVTM and CDR2 is ANQGSEA. With termini counted, the CDR3 has 12 amino acids. CDR3 loop: CSVVGQGASTFF.

The chain uses TRBV7-2 and TRBJ2-1, with 8 bases aligning to TRBD2. This CDR3 has 15 residues. Trimming at V came to 6 bases and at J to 4 bases, leaving 8 bases not matched to a gene. Germline V gene sequence: CDR1 SGHTA, CDR2 FQGNSA. In nucleotides, the CDR3 is TGTGCCAGCAGGTCAGGGGCGGGAGGATACAATGAGCAGTTCTTC. Residues: CASRSGAGGYNEQFF.

The V gene is TRBV4-1, the J gene TRBJ1-6; 10 bases line up with TRBD1. CDR3 length: 16 residues. Germline V gene sequence: CDR1 MGHRA, CDR2 YSYEKL. J lost 9 bases, V lost 0 bases, and 5 bases had no gene match. The chain's CDR3 is CASSQDGQGGSSPLHF. Here the CDR3 DNA reads TGCGCCAGCAGCCAAGACGGACAGGGGGGCAGTTCACCCCTCCACTTT.

J is TRBJ2-7 and V is TRBV6-5; 14 nucleotides agree with TRBD2. The CDR3 sequence is 15 residues long. Germline lookup yields CDR1 MNHEY and CDR2 SVGAGI. V shed 5 bases and J 5 bases; nucleotides not matched to a gene: 5. In nucleotides, the CDR3 is TGTGCCAGCAGTCCCGGGACTAGCGGGAGCGACGAGCAGTACTTC. Translation: CASSPGTSGSDEQYF.

This CDR3 is CASSPLEGAGVAPYGYTF. The CDR3 DNA reads TGTGCCAGCAGTCCGCTAGAGGGGGCAGGGGTCGCCCCCTATGGCTACACCTTC. The chain employs TRBV28 and TRBJ1-2; 7 bases are shared with TRBD1. The CDR3 runs 18 residues. V gave up 5 bases and J gave up 4 bases; unmatched junction bases: 19. CDR1 is MDHEN and CDR2 is SYDVKM in the germline V gene.

This sequence joins TRBV27 and TRBJ1-5; D perhaps matches TRBD1 (6 bases). The CDR3 contains 16 residues. Trimming removed 4 bases at V and 0 bases at J, with 13 bases between. Per the germline V gene, CDR1 is MNHEY and CDR2 is SMNVEV (reference sequence). Here the CDR3 reads CASSSDKGDSNQPQHF. The DNA for the CDR3 is TGTGCCAGCAGTTCGGACAAGGGGGATAGCAATCAGCCCCAGCATTTT.

This chain uses TRBV28 with TRBJ2-2; the D gene is possibly TRBD2 (5 bases). Per germline, CDR1 MDHEN and CDR2 SYDVKM. Deletions cut 5 bases from V and 0 bases from J, with 10 bases between. CDR3 size: 15 residues. As DNA, the CDR3 is TGTGCCAGCAGTCTCCTGGGAGCGAACACCGGGGAGCTGTTTTTT. Translated, it gives CASSLLGANTGELFF.

This chain uses TRBV5-1 with TRBJ1-2, with a possible D match to TRBD1 (6 bases). Germline V lookup: CDR1 SGHRS, CDR2 YFSETQ. The germline V and J ends were trimmed by 3 bases and 4 bases, with 13 bases remaining between them. CDR3 length: 14 residues. The CDR3: CASSSSGDSYGYTF. CDR3 nucleotides: TGCGCCAGCAGCTCCTCAGGGGATTCCTATGGCTACACCTTC. The full variable domain, in which reference TRBV5-1 and TRBJ1-2 provide the parts outside the CDR3, is KAGVTQTPRYLIKTRGQQVTLSCSPISGHRSVSWYQQTPGQGLQFLFEYFSETQRNKGNFPGRFSGRQFSNSRSEMNVSTLELGDSALYLCASSSSGDSYGYTFGSGTRLTVV.

This chain links TRBV30 with TRBJ2-3; 11 bases line up with TRBD2. Germline V gene data show CDR1 as GTSNPN and CDR2 as SVGIG (reference sequence). The CDR3 has 11 residues. Trimming cost V 3 bases and J 15 bases; bases outside gene matches: 5. The CDR3 DNA is TGTGCCTGGAGCGGGACTAGCGGCGTATATTTT. Translation gives CAWSGTSGVYF.

This chain uses TRBV14 with TRBJ2-3; unclear D gene. Trimming shortened V by 5 bases and J by 1 base, and 10 bases separated the two germline ends. Germline CDR1 SGHDN, CDR2 FVKESK. The CDR3 is 14 amino acids. The CDR3 sequence is CASSESRGTDTQYF. As DNA, the CDR3 is TGTGCCAGCAGCGAGAGTAGGGGCACAGATACGCAGTATTTT.

As concerns this clone: With only one base between it and a far larger clone, this is likely a read error. This chain joins TRBV2 and TRBJ1-4; D may be TRBD1 (6 bases). The CDR3 has 12 residues. The germline gives CDR1 SNHLY, CDR2 FYNNEI. The CDR3 coding sequence is TGTGACAGCATCTCAACAGGGGAAAAACTGTTTTTT. It translates to CDSISTGEKLFF.

The chain joins TRBV7-8 to TRBJ1-2; TRBD1 aligns across 7 bases. CDR3 length: 15 amino acids. Germline V CDR1 and CDR2: SGHVS, FQNEAQ. Trimming removed 5 bases from V and 4 bases from J; junction bases left unmatched: 10. The CDR3 sequence is CASSRSRDRAYGYTF. In DNA, the CDR3 is TGTGCCAGCAGCCGGTCACGAGACAGGGCCTATGGCTACACCTTC.

J is TRBJ2-7 and V is TRBV10-3; tentative D call: TRBD2 (5 bases). CDR3 length: 14 residues. CDR1 is ENHRY and CDR2 is SYGVKD in the germline V gene. Trimming stripped 2 bases from V and 6 bases from J, with 14 bases between. DNA for the CDR3: TGTGCCATCAGTGAGAGTGCTGGAGAGGGCGAGCAGTACTTC. It encodes CAISESAGEGEQYF.

The gene calls are TRBV7-2 and TRBJ2-1, with 7 bases fitting TRBD2. The junction had 7 bases not matched to a gene; V was cut back by 1 base and J by 4 bases. This CDR3 has 16 amino acids. The germline V gene encodes CDR1 SGHTA and CDR2 FQGNSA. The CDR3 bases are TGTGCCAGCAGCTTAGTGTGGCTAGCGGAATACAATGAGCAGTTCTTC. Its protein product is CASSLVWLAEYNEQFF.

With regard to this clone: Other DNA sequences from this sample encode an identical CDR3 as well. The chain is built from TRBV18 and TRBJ2-5, with D possibly TRBD1 on 7 matching bases. The CDR3 is made up of 13 amino acids. In germline, CDR1 is KGHSH, CDR2 LQKENI. Deletions cut 6 bases from V and 5 bases from J, with 13 bases between. CDR3: CASSPGGTETQYF. DNA for the CDR3: TGTGCCAGCTCCCCAGGGGGGACGGAGACCCAGTACTTC.

This clone was detected only once. The rearrangement links TRBV19 to TRBJ2-1; 7 bases agree with TRBD2. The ends lost 7 bases at V and 5 bases at J; junction bases unmatched: 8. Germline V CDR1 and CDR2: LNHDA, SQIVND (reference sequence). CDR3 length: 14 residues. The CDR3 protein is CASKIQRDNNEQFF. The CDR3, as DNA: TGTGCCAGTAAGATCCAGCGGGATAACAATGAGCAGTTCTTC.

The chain links TRBV11-2 to TRBJ2-6, with no clear D. The CDR3 runs to 12 residues. The V end lost 3 bases, the J end lost 3 bases, and 0 bases lay between the germline ends. CDR1 and CDR2 from the germline V gene are SGHAT and FQNNGV. This chain's CDR3 is CASSFGANVLTF. The CDR3 coding sequence is TGTGCCAGCAGCTTTGGGGCCAACGTCCTGACTTTC.

About this clone: The sample holds other DNA sequences that translate to the same CDR3. V gene TRBV30 combines with J gene TRBJ2-7; weak D call: TRBD2 (5 bases). Trimming removed 0 bases at V and 7 bases at J, with 7 bases between. The CDR3 length is 11 residues. Germline assignment: CDR1 GTSNPN and CDR2 SVGIG (reference sequence). DNA for the CDR3: TGTGCCTGGAGTGTGGGCGGGGAGCAGTACTTC. Its translation is CAWSVGGEQYF. Full variable domain (outside the CDR3, taken from reference TRBV30 and TRBJ2-7): SQTIHQWPATLVQPVGSPLSLECTVEGTSNPNLYWYRQAAGRGLQLLFYSVGIGQISSEVPQNLSASRPQDRQFILSSKKLLLSDSGFYLCAWSVGGEQYFGPGTRLTVT.

This chain links TRBV5-4 with TRBJ2-5, with unresolved D. CDR3 length equals 14 residues. V lost 0 bases and J lost 2, with 8 bases in between. Germline V gene sequence: CDR1 SGHNT, CDR2 YYREEE (reference sequence). The CDR3 sequence: CASSLGLQQETQYF. DNA for the CDR3: TGTGCCAGCAGCTTGGGGCTCCAGCAAGAGACCCAGTACTTC.

J is TRBJ1-4 and V is TRBV5-4; D is perhaps TRBD1 (6 bases). The V and J ends lost 4 bases and 4 bases respectively, with 17 bases between them. Germline V lookup: CDR1 SGHNT, CDR2 YYREEE (reference sequence). The CDR3 spans 16 residues. CDR3 residues: CASSQRKTGGNEKLFF. CDR3 in DNA: TGTGCCAGCAGCCAAAGAAAGACAGGTGGTAATGAAAAACTGTTTTTT.

V usage is TRBV29-1 and J usage is TRBJ2-2; TRBD1 matches 11 bases. After removal of 6 bases from V and 4 bases from J, the junction contained 4 bases not matched to a gene. The CDR3 runs 14 residues. Germline V CDR1 and CDR2: SQVTM, ANQGSEA. The CDR3 bases are TGCAGCGTCCGGACAGGGGGCGGCACCGGGGAGCTGTTTTTT. It is translated as CSVRTGGGTGELFF.

J is TRBJ2-7 and V is TRBV11-2; 8 nucleotides match TRBD1. Looked up from germline, CDR1 is SGHAT and CDR2 is FQNNGV. CDR3 length: 13 residues. V trimming: 1 base; J trimming: 6 bases; junction bases outside the gene matches: 2. The CDR3 coding sequence is TGTGCCAGCAGCTTAGCAGGGGGCCGCGAGCAGTACTTC. This gives the protein CASSLAGGREQYF.

The J gene is TRBJ2-1, the V gene TRBV2; perhaps D is TRBD1 or TRBD2 (5 bases each). This CDR3 has 15 amino acids. The germline gives CDR1 SNHLY, CDR2 FYNNEI. Trimming stripped 6 bases from V and 2 bases from J, with 14 bases between. The CDR3 loop is CASRLRDPAYNEQFF. CDR3 coding DNA: TGTGCCAGCAGACTCCGGGACCCAGCCTACAATGAGCAGTTCTTC.

This chain connects TRBV28 to TRBJ2-3; possibly TRBD2 for D (5 bases). The CDR3 is 14 amino acids. Per germline, CDR1 MDHEN and CDR2 SYDVKM. V was shortened by 6 bases and J by 6 bases, with 16 bases between the two germline ends. For the CDR3, the DNA is TGTGCCAGCAGGGGGAGCCCACCCTTGGATACGCAGTATTTT. This encodes CASRGSPPLDTQYF.

The chain joins TRBV11-2 to TRBJ2-1; the D gene is possibly TRBD2 (6 bases). This CDR3 spans 14 amino acids. V shed 5 bases and J shed 4 bases, with 12 bases lying between them. Germline values: CDR1 SGHAT, CDR2 FQNNGV. The CDR3 region has the DNA TGTGCCAGCAGCCCGACGACTAGATACAATGAGCAGTTCTTC. Protein sequence: CASSPTTRYNEQFF.

The gene calls are TRBV29-1 and TRBJ1-4; 10 nucleotides line up with TRBD1. The trim removed 7 bases at V and 7 bases at J, leaving 15 bases unmatched. Germline V CDR1 and CDR2: SQVTM, ANQGSEA. This CDR3 is 16 amino acids long. The DNA of the CDR3 is TGCAGCGCCAGGGGACAGGGGCGGAATACACTTGAAAAACTGTTTTTT. Amino acid sequence: CSARGQGRNTLEKLFF. Looking up the rest from reference TRBV29-1 and TRBJ1-4 gives the full variable domain: SAVISQKPSRDICQRGTSLTIQCQVDSQVTMMFWYRQQPGQSLTLIATANQGSEATYESGFVIDKFPISRPNLTFSTLTVSNMSPEDSSIYLCSARGQGRNTLEKLFFGSGTQLSVL.

The rearrangement joins TRBV4-1 to TRBJ2-7, with D hard to call. Trimming shortened V by 3 bases and J by 3 bases, and 24 bases separated the two germline ends. Looked up from germline, CDR1 is MGHRA and CDR2 is YSYEKL. The length of the CDR3 is 18 residues. In DNA, the CDR3 is TGCGCCAGCAGCCACGCCTTAGGGCAGCCCACTGATGGCTACGAGCAGTACTTC. Protein: CASSHALGQPTDGYEQYF.

V usage is TRBV11-2 and J usage is TRBJ1-1; D unresolved. Trimming shortened V by 4 bases and J by 7 bases, and 16 bases separated the two germline ends. Germline CDR1 reads SGHAT; CDR2 reads FQNNGV. The CDR3 has 14 residues. CDR3 DNA: TGTGCCAGCAGCTCCACCCCCGGACTGTTTGAAGCTTTCTTT. It translates to CASSSTPGLFEAFF.

This sequence joins TRBV7-6 and TRBJ2-5, with D perhaps TRBD1 or TRBD2 (7 bases each). Germline V CDR1 and CDR2: SGHVS, FNYEAQ. The V end lost 8 bases, the J end lost 5 bases, and 18 bases lay between the germline ends. CDR3 length: 14 amino acids. The CDR3 is CASSQGEGWETQYF. The CDR3 DNA is TGTGCCAGCTCCCAGGGGGAGGGATGGGAGACCCAGTACTTC.